A selection of T cell receptor beta chains follows, all from one sample in a study of cytomegalovirus exposure and HLA in healthy donors. This table comes from immunoSEQ multiplex PCR, and its TCRdb copy is limited to in-frame clones, with some not included. The sample table includes 65,000 to 95,000 clones. The sample was PBMCs. These receptors were taken from a woman aged 55-75 years in good health and CMV-seronegative. Each CDR3 is given with its conserved first and last residue. The D gene is left open where the match is weak.

>TRBJ2-1|TRBD2|TRBV30
TGTGCCTGGGATCTTCTAGCGGGAGCATACAATGAGCAGTTCTTC
CAWDLLAGAYNEQFF
>TRBJ2-1|TRBD1|TRBV11-3
TGTGCCAGCAGCTTAGGGGGGACAGGGGAAACCTACAATGAGCAGTTCTTC
CASSLGGTGETYNEQFF
>TRBJ1-2|-|TRBV11-1
TGTGCCAGCAGCTCCAATCCCCCCCAGGGCTACACCTTC
CASSSNPPQGYTF
>TRBJ1-2|-|TRBV7-2
TGTGCCAGCAGCCCCCCGGCGGCCGACTATGGCTACACCTTC
CASSPPAADYGYTF
>TRBJ2-1|TRBD2|TRBV19
TGTGCCAGTAGTATGGTGGGGGGTAGTACTAGCGGGAGGGAGGGGAATGAGCAGTTCTTC
CASSMVGGSTSGREGNEQFF
>TRBJ1-3|-|TRBV6-5
TGTGCCAGCAGTTATTCGACAGGCCATTCTGGAAACACCATATATTTT
CASSYSTGHSGNTIYF
>TRBJ1-4|-|TRBV5-4
TGTGCCAGCAGCTTGGCGGCGGCTGCGGGTGAAAAACTGTTTTTT
CASSLAAAAGEKLFF
>TRBJ2-1|TRBD2|TRBV29-1
TGCAGCGTTGAAGATGACGGGGGGAATGAGCAGTTCTTC
CSVEDDGGNEQFF
>TRBJ2-7|-|TRBV7-2
TGTGCCAGCAGCTCGTTTCTCGGGGGAGAGTACGAGCAGTACTTC
CASSSFLGGEYEQYF
>TRBJ1-2|-|TRBV20-1
TGCAGTGCTAGGTCGCAGGGTGGCTACACCTTC
CSARSQGGYTF
>TRBJ2-7|-|TRBV28
TGTGCCAGCAGTACCCAAAGCCCGGTCGGGTCCGAGCAGTACTTC
CASSTQSPVGSEQYF
>TRBJ2-7|-|TRBV19
TGTGCCAGTAAAGTTGGGGGGTCCTCCTCCTACGAGCAGTACTTC
CASKVGGSSSYEQYF
>TRBJ2-2|TRBD2|TRBV5-1
TGCGCCAGCAGCTTGTTCCTAGCGGTGAACACCGGGGAGCTGTTTTTT
CASSLFLAVNTGELFF
>TRBJ1-5|-|TRBV27
TGTGCCAGCACCACTTCGCCGTTTCAGCCCCAGCATTTT
CASTTSPFQPQHF
>TRBJ2-7|-|TRBV15
TGTGCCACCAGCAGAGGGCATATCGGGAGAGGGAACTCCTACGAGCAGTACTTC
CATSRGHIGRGNSYEQYF
>TRBJ1-4|-|TRBV20-1
TGCGGCCCTTTGGCCCAAGAAAAACTGTTTTTT
CGPLAQEKLFF
>TRBJ2-7|-|TRBV9
TGTGCCAGCAGCGTAGGGGGAGACCCCTCCTACGAGCAGTACTTC
CASSVGGDPSYEQYF